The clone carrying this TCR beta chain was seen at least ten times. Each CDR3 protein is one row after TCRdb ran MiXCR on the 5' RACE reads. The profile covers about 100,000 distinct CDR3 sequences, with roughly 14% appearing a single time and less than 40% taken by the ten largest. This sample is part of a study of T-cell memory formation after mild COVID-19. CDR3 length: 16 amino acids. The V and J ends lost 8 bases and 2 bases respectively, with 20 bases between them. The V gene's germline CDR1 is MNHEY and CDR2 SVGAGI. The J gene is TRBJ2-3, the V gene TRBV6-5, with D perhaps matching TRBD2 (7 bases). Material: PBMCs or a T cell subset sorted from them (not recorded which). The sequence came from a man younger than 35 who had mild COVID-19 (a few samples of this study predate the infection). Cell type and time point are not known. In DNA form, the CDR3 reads TGTGCCAGCGGGTCTGTGGGGGGGCGGGACACAGATACGCAGTATTTT. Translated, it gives CASGSVGGRDTDTQYF.